This note documents a single T cell receptor beta chain sequence. Its cognate antigen has yet to be identified. It has no much larger one-base neighbor in the sample; base qualities were not kept. The data were obtained in a study of cytomegalovirus exposure and HLA in healthy donors (dated by TCRdb to about 2017). Study-level background: An earlier analysis of some 500 of the donors reported 250 to 350 Gb of sequence data and 100 million to 130 million unique TCR beta sequences from 190 million or so T cells. An early release that covered about 600 HLA-typed donors contained about 290 gigabases of sequencing data and around 80 million unique TCR sequences. Of the roughly 400 genotyped donors, about 84% fell in the genetic ancestry cluster associated with self-reported Caucasian donors. The study aimed to test whether signatures of past pathogen exposure could be identified by cataloging public T cell receptors. The T cell repertoires of about 700 subjects were profiled by immunosequencing and related to cytomegalovirus serostatus. A separate validation cohort of roughly 130 different subjects was used in addition to the approximately 700-subject first cohort. The study combined high-throughput TCR immunosequencing, statistical association of individual TCRs with disease status, and machine learning to predict cytomegalovirus infection status. A later analysis re-analyzed previously published TCR beta repertoires from 660 or so donors and added high-resolution HLA genotyping to study TCR occurrence patterns. Rather than using new phenotypic data, the later analysis identified candidate immune exposures from TCR beta sequences and from how often those sequences occurred across donors. To decide whether each TCR beta V gene segment behaved as functional or pseudogenic, an earlier analysis of 587 of the donors relied on high-throughput TCR beta sequencing. Donor age, sex, ethnicity and CMV serostatus were collected together with the repertoire data. Genome-wide SNP genotypes for about 60% of the roughly 700 donors were used in a later genetic analysis, which treated that subset as a discovery cohort. Every repertoire in the discovery cohort had been generated on one and the same sequencing platform. Class I and class II HLA loci were covered by the typing at four-digit resolution. The number of donors typed differed by locus, with about 620-630 for A, B, C, DRB1 and DQB1, around 500 for DQA1, about 610 for DPA1, and over 400 for DPB1. Because of strong linkage in the cohort, roughly five DR-DQ haplotypes were treated as single units for association and clustering. Among around 400 genotyped donors of the cohort, an average of approximately 240,000 unique TCR beta nucleotide sequences was sequenced per donor, of which roughly 18% were non-productive. The study at large found these results: According to a later analysis, most CMV-associated TCR beta chains appeared to be HLA-restricted, and the HLA associations seemed to be driven largely by CMV exposure. An earlier analysis of some 590 of the donors showed that most TCR beta V segments appeared in productive rearrangements either about 87% or about 30% of the time, which broadly matched IMGT annotations. Compared with equally common non-associated chains, HLA-associated TCR beta chains in a later analysis were more clonally expanded and had lower generation probabilities. The cohort was sequenced for TCR beta chains only, and without alpha or paired-chain data the features that could be detected were limited. Some IMGT-functional V segments, including TRBV6-2 and TRBV6-3, could not be told apart with the 87-base-pair reads, so those segments were excluded. A total of fewer than 200 TCR beta chains were listed by the study as associated with cytomegalovirus. Assigning TCR associations to individual alleles was difficult when HLA alleles, especially DR and DQ, strongly co-occurred. Presence/absence analyses assumed roughly uniform sequencing depth across donors, an assumption that may not hold. Some 16 rarely observed V segments, including chromosome 9 orphons, were excluded from the earlier analysis of some 590 of the donors because counts were too low. V-gene and J-gene trimming of TCR beta chains was associated with a missense DCLRE1C variant in a later genetic analysis, and the association was replicated in an independent cohort. The classifier was reported to diagnose cytomegalovirus status with high specificity and sensitivity in both the original and validation cohorts. Because HLA typing was unavailable for some donors at each locus, only the typed subset was used in association tests. A further reported finding was that TCR beta sequences accurately predicted the HLA-A and HLA-B alleles for most subjects in the first cohort. Compared with the approximately 600-donor mean, donors in an Asian-associated ancestry cluster had fewer N-insertions in productive TCRs, according to a later genetic analysis. Across donors, most TCR sequences were observed very rarely, whereas some public TCRs were present in many individuals. Linkage disequilibrium might explain the correlated functional status among segregating V segments, but an unknown experimental factor could not be ruled out. In vitro tests confirmed that a few of the cytomegalovirus-associated TCR beta chains recognize cytomegalovirus antigens. In a later analysis, TCR association rates were found to vary across HLA loci, with the most associated TCRs seen for DRB1 alleles and the fewest for HLA-C alleles. CMV serostatus was the only immune exposure information available for the cohort. The authors suggested that the approach could potentially be extended to other disease states and immunological phenotypes. A cluster of highly shared sequence variants was judged likely to be a technical artifact of the sequencing pipeline. A later analysis associated around 16,000 TCR beta sequences with specific HLA alleles at a false discovery rate of 0.05. According to a later analysis, parvovirus B19, influenza, CMV and Epstein-Barr virus appeared linked to several top co-occurrence clusters.

In total, roughly 670 healthy bone marrow donors made up the cohort. At the time of sampling, all cohort members were nominally healthy, though unrecorded immune exposures were likely present. The donor was CMV seronegative and belonged to the group of several hundred seronegative cohort members. Each donor provided a peripheral blood sample, and peripheral blood mononuclear cells were used for TCR beta sequencing. The Qiagen DNeasy Blood Extraction Kit was used to extract genomic DNA from the blood cell samples. V has 3 bases trimmed and J has 6 bases trimmed; junction bases matching no gene number 8. Based on the germline V gene, the CDR1 and CDR2 sequences are KGHSH and LQKENI. From the cysteine through the phenylalanine, the CDR3 covers 15 amino acids. Kept here is only the CDR3 DNA, which spans 45 bases and is read in frame from base 1. The library was generated by the immunoSEQ multiplex PCR assay. The multiplex PCR relied on a mix of 60 forward primers for TCR Vbeta segments and 13 reverse primers for TCR Jbeta segments. Amplification of the CDR3 region of rearranged TCR beta genes was performed with a multiplex PCR assay on genomic DNA. The Illumina HiSeq System was used to sequence the amplified TCR beta libraries as 87-base-pair reads. Under the source paper's analysis protocol: A later analysis tallied approximately 87 million unique TCR beta chains across the 666 repertoires, and around 9.9 million of those chains were shared by two or more donors. A nearest-neighbor algorithm error-corrected the raw reads and collapsed the reads into unique sequences, merging closely related sequences to remove PCR and sequencing errors. CDR3 sequences were aligned to IMGT reference sequences to assign V, D and J gene segments. For a sequence to be retained, a match of at least six nucleotides to both a V gene segment and a J gene segment was required. A rearrangement counted as productive if the CDR3 had no stop codons and remained in frame with V and J, and every other rearrangement counted as non-productive. Following IMGT convention, CDR3 was defined as the stretch from the second conserved V-encoded cysteine to the conserved J-encoded phenylalanine. Sequences without an unambiguous match to a single V gene segment were excluded from the earlier analysis of 500 to 700 of the donors. An earlier analysis of several hundred of the donors called V segments functional above 56.7% productive rearrangements and segregating when the between-donor standard deviation exceeded 5%. A statistical classification framework was developed to diagnose cytomegalovirus status using the catalog of TCR beta chain sequences. In a later analysis, V and J genes were assigned by comparing TCR nucleotide sequences against IMGT/GENE-DB human TR gene sequences. A later analysis assigned CDR3 sequences and most-parsimonious VDJ recombination scenarios with the TCRdist pipeline. In a later analysis, each TCR beta chain was defined by its CDR3 amino acid sequence together with its V-gene family, and reads lacking a unique V-gene family were excluded. To address suspected cross-contamination and a sequencing artifact, a later analysis removed around 600 highly shared, low-generation-probability nucleotide sequences. In a later analysis, a clonal expansion index for each public chain was calculated from normalized within-repertoire ranks of inferred template counts. In a later analysis, generation probabilities were computed using a VDJ recombination model fitted to out-of-frame rearrangements, and the results were checked against IGoR. In a later analysis, TCR-TCR, TCR-HLA and TCR-CMV co-occurrence was scored with hypergeometric tests, and a repertoire-size bias correction was applied to TCR pairs. False discovery rates were estimated in a later analysis by permuting HLA or CMV assignments 20 times. A later analysis grouped co-occurring TCRs with DBSCAN, adding TCRdist sequence similarity when clustering within HLA-allele-positive subsets. Repertoires with fewer than 30,000 or more than 120,000 public chains, plus five repertoires with anomalous nucleotide sharing, were excluded from co-occurrence clustering. TCRdb took over this immuneACCESS table, retaining in-frame rearrangements with V and J assigned. Such tables are incomplete; in checked studies, under half of the missing clones stem from an unresolved V gene, and the remainder is unexplained. The D gene and trimming were derived from the DNA, and the V and J assignments and clone size from that table. Recorded for this sample are 200,000 to 250,000 clones; just under 85% of them occurred a single time. 0.5% to 0.7% of the sample goes to the ten largest clones.

Sequenced: PBMCs. The origin of this receptor is a woman aged 40 to 49 in good health and CMV-seronegative. The rearranged chain carries TRBV18 and TRBJ1-2; a stretch of 9 junction bases matches TRBD1. The nucleotides are TGTGCCAGCTCACCGATTTTACAGGGGGCGAATGGCTACACCTTC. It translates to CASSPILQGANGYTF.